This T cell receptor (beta chain) appears in the sequencing data of a study of blood T cell repertoires in COVID-19. This CDR3 spans 14 amino acids. J lost 1 base, V lost 3 bases, and 3 bases had no gene match. The V gene's germline CDR1 is GTSNPN and CDR2 SVGIG (reference sequence). The assay was immunoSEQ multiplex PCR, and TCRdb's table has in-frame clones only and misses some. The sample shows more than 40,000 clones, 85% to 90% of them seen only once. The sequence derives from a man aged 80 or over with acute or convalescent COVID-19. The chain has TRBV30 and TRBJ1-5; 7 bases fit TRBD1. Sample: peripheral blood. CDR3 DNA sequence: TGTGCCTGGAGCAGGGGGTTAAGCAATCAGCCCCAGCATTTT. The encoded protein is CAWSRGLSNQPQHF. The whole variable domain, remainder taken from reference TRBV30 and TRBJ1-5, is SQTIHQWPATLVQPVGSPLSLECTVEGTSNPNLYWYRQAAGRGLQLLFYSVGIGQISSEVPQNLSASRPQDRQFILSSKKLLLSDSGFYLCAWSRGLSNQPQHFGDGTRLSIL.